This TCR beta chain was obtained from a study of T cell responses to AZD1222 COVID-19 vaccine. Study-level results: Regions left unmutated in variants are reportedly the target of nearly half of spike-specific TCRs.

This table comes from immunoSEQ multiplex PCR, and its TCRdb copy is limited to in-frame clones, with some not included. Of approximately 180,000 clones in the sample, over 80% were seen once. Comment on this clone: Its antigen is undetermined.

The sample in question was peripheral blood, obtained 28 days after the second dose of the MenACWY control vaccine. The receptor's source is an adult who received the MenACWY meningococcal vaccine as a control.

The CDR3: CSVVGGRGPNEQFF. CDR3 bases: TGCAGCGTTGTAGGCGGGAGGGGACCCAATGAGCAGTTCTTC. The V gene is TRBV29-1, the J gene TRBJ2-1, with 9 nucleotides matching TRBD2. CDR3 length: 14 amino acids. Germline V gene sequence: CDR1 SQVTM, CDR2 ANQGSEA. The junction had 7 bases not matched to a gene; V was cut back by 4 bases and J by 6 bases.